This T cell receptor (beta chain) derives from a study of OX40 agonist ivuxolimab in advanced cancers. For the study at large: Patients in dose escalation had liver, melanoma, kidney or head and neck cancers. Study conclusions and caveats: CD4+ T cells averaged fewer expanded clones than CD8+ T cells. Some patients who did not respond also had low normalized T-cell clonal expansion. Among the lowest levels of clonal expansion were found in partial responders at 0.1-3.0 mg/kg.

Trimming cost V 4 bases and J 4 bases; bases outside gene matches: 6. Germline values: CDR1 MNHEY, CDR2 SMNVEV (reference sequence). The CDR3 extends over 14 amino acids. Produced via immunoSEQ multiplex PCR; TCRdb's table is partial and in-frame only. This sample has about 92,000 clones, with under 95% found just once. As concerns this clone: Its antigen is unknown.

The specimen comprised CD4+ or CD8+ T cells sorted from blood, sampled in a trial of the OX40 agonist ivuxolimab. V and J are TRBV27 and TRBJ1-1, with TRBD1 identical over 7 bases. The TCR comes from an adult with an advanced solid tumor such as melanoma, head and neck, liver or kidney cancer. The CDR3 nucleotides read TGTGCCAGCAGTTCCCGACAGGGAAGCACTGAAGCTTTCTTT. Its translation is CASSSRQGSTEAFF.